This record concerns one TCR beta chain sequence. No cognate antigen has been identified for it. Per-base quality was not reported, and no clone a single base away is much larger than it. V is reduced by 3 bases and J by 10 bases, leaving a spacing of 21 bases between them. Measured from the cysteine to the phenylalanine, the CDR3 is 15 residues long. Of the read, only the CDR3 DNA is kept; its 45 bases are in frame from base 1. CDR1 and CDR2, per the germline V gene, are MNHEY and SVGAGI. TCRbeta CDR3 regions were amplified from genomic DNA using the immunoSEQ Assay, a bias-controlled multiplex PCR. Per the original workflow: Nucleated cell counts per sample were estimated from amplification of reference gene primers within the assay. Sequence reads were collapsed and filtered to measure the absolute abundance of every unique TCRbeta CDR3 rearrangement. For each sample, productive Simpson clonality was calculated as the square root of Simpson's diversity index over productive rearrangements. TCRdb took this table from immuneACCESS and kept in-frame rearrangements with V and J called. Such tables lack part of the clones; where checked against another copy, unresolved V genes explain under half of the gap, and the rest is unexplained. V, J and clone size were drawn from that table, and D and trimming were deduced from the DNA. The sample profile shows some 170,000 clones; roughly four fifths of them were found once. The ten largest account for about 11% of the sample.

This sample was taken from a study of blood T cell repertoires in COVID-19 (dated by TCRdb to about 2020). About the study as a whole: Collaborator samples came from the United States, Italy and Spain and covered acute and convalescent phases of COVID-19. The material from the prospective study consisted of cDNA or gDNA derived from T cells, B-cell-depleted T cells, or PBMCs. Deeply sampled blood TCRbeta repertoires from subjects exposed to, actively infected with, or recovered from COVID-19 were included in the dataset. A freely available public database, intended as a resource for researchers studying the immune response to SARS-CoV-2, is where the repertoires were released. The samples were drawn from two sources: the first 160 participants of the ongoing ImmuneRACE study, and 1,000 to 1,500 subjects contributed by 6 global collaborators. The sample metadata nearly always contained a de-identified subject ID, COVID-19 status, age in years and sex. Where available, HLA class I and class II types were obtained from metadata supplied by the sample provider rather than from assay-based typing.

At one collaborating source in Seattle, patients were enrolled during active infection and were followed longitudinally through the course of disease. Whole blood was collected in K2EDTA tubes by collaborating institutions according to the institutions' own protocols. For TCRbeta analysis, collaborators shipped samples as frozen whole blood, isolated PBMCs, or DNA extracted from either of those sample types. The paper's findings and limits, for the study overall: The amount of clinical and demographic metadata varied by source and participant and was provided uncurated.

This chain joins TRBV6-5 to TRBJ1-1, with TRBD1 tentatively as D gene (6 bases match). The specimen was peripheral blood. The origin of this receptor is a middle-aged woman with COVID-19, enrolled during active disease. The CDR3 region has the sequence CASSYGGRLSSGAFF. In nucleotides, the sequence is TGTGCCAGCAGTTATGGGGGCAGGTTAAGTTCTGGAGCTTTCTTT.